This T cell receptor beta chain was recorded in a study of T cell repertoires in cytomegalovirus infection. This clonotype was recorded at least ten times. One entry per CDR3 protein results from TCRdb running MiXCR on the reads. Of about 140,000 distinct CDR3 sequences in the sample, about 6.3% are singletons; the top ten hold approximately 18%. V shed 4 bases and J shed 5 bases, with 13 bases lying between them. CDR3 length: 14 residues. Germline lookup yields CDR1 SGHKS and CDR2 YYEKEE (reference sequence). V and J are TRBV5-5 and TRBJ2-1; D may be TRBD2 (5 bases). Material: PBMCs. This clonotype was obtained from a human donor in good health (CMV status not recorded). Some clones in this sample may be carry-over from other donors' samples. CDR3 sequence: CASSHQWGDNEQFF. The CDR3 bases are TGTGCCAGCAGCCACCAGTGGGGAGACAATGAGCAGTTCTTC.